This TCR beta chain was found in a study of cytomegalovirus exposure and HLA in healthy donors. Study-level points and caveats: A later analysis found common viral pathogens apparently linked to several of the most significant clusters. A later analysis showed HLA-associated TCR beta chains outstripping equally common others in clonal expansion.

This PCR relied on a set of 60 Vbeta primers and 13 Jbeta primers. Measured with immunoSEQ multiplex PCR; TCRdb has only the in-frame clones, and not every one. This sample has more than 200,000 clones; 55% to 75% occur once, and the top ten carry about 3%. With respect to this clone: Its target is not known.

This CDR3 contains 16 residues. Germline V gives CDR1 SEHNR, CDR2 FQNEAQ (reference sequence). With V trimmed by 5 bases and J by 0 bases, 4 bases remained unmatched. The rearrangement joins TRBV7-9 to TRBJ1-6; 7 bases line up with TRBD1. The origin of this receptor is a man aged 40-55 years in good health and CMV-seropositive. Sequences were obtained from PBMCs. CDR3: CASSPQGISYNSPLHF. The CDR3 region has the DNA TGTGCCAGCAGCCCACAGGGGATCTCCTATAATTCACCCCTCCACTTT.